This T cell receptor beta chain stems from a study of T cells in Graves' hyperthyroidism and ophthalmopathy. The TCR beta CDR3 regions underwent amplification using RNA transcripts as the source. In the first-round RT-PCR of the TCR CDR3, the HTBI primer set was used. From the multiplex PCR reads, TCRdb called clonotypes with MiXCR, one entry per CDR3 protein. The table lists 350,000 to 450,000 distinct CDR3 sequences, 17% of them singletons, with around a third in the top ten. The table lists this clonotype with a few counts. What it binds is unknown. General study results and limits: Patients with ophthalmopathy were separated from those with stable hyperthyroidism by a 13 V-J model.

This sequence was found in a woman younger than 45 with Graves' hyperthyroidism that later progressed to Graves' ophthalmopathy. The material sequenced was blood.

CDR3: CSGTSGDTGELFF. The CDR3 bases are TGCAGCGGCACTAGCGGGGACACCGGGGAGCTGTTTTTT. The chain joins TRBV29-1 to TRBJ2-2; 10 nucleotides line up with TRBD2. V was pared by 7 bases and J by 3 bases, with 2 bases of the junction left unmatched. Germline CDR1 reads SQVTM; CDR2 reads ANQGSEA. This CDR3 has 13 residues.